This is a list of T cell receptor beta chains from one sample in a study of high-grade serous ovarian cancer treatment subgroups. Sequencing was performed with immunoSEQ multiplex PCR; in TCRdb, only in-frame clones are kept and a portion is missing. The sample lists approximately 9,400 clones, around 65% occurring once. The specimen sequenced was tumor tissue. These receptors all come from a human donor with high-grade serous ovarian cancer. CDR3s include the opening cysteine and the closing phenylalanine or tryptophan. A D gene is named only where the DNA matches it firmly. Clone size appears in some rows only: once, few, many, or a class for an expanded clone.

CDR3nt: TGTGCCAGTAGCGAGACAAGCTCCTACAATGAGCAGTTCTTC; CDR3aa: CASSETSSYNEQFF; j_gene: TRBJ2-1; v_gene: TRBV19; d_gene: NA; abundance: NA
CDR3nt: TGTGCCAGCAGCTCCGCTTCTAGCACAGATACGCAGTATTTT; CDR3aa: CASSSASSTDTQYF; j_gene: TRBJ2-3; v_gene: TRBV11-3; d_gene: NA; abundance: NA
CDR3nt: TGTGCCAGCAGCTTAGAGTTGGGGACAGATACGCAGTATTTT; CDR3aa: CASSLELGTDTQYF; j_gene: TRBJ2-3; v_gene: TRBV7-6; d_gene: NA; abundance: NA
CDR3nt: TGTGCCAGCAGCTTGGGCGGAACGAACACCGGGGAGCTGTTTTTT; CDR3aa: CASSLGGTNTGELFF; j_gene: TRBJ2-2; v_gene: TRBV11-3; d_gene: NA; abundance: NA
CDR3nt: TGTGCCAGCAGCTTGGGGCTTAGCACTGAAGCTTTCTTT; CDR3aa: CASSLGLSTEAFF; j_gene: TRBJ1-1; v_gene: TRBV5-6; d_gene: NA; abundance: few
CDR3nt: TGTGCCAGCAGCAAAGAAGGCTTCGGGACAGACATCTACGAGCAGTACTTC; CDR3aa: CASSKEGFGTDIYEQYF; j_gene: TRBJ2-7; v_gene: TRBV21-1; d_gene: NA; abundance: NA
CDR3nt: TGTGCGACCCTAGGGTGGGCAAATGAGCAGTTCTTC; CDR3aa: CATLGWANEQFF; j_gene: TRBJ2-1; v_gene: TRBV30; d_gene: NA; abundance: NA
CDR3nt: TGTGCCAGCAGCCCTCGGATCTCTGCAACTAATGAAAAACTGTTTTTT; CDR3aa: CASSPRISATNEKLFF; j_gene: TRBJ1-4; v_gene: TRBV14; d_gene: NA; abundance: medium-sized
CDR3nt: TGTGCCAGCAGGTGGGGCTCCAGCCAAGAGACCCAGTACTTC; CDR3aa: CASRWGSSQETQYF; j_gene: TRBJ2-5; v_gene: TRBV7-2; d_gene: NA; abundance: NA
CDR3nt: TGTGCCAGTATCAACAGGGCAGGGGACAATGAGCAGTTCTTC; CDR3aa: CASINRAGDNEQFF; j_gene: TRBJ2-1; v_gene: TRBV19; d_gene: NA; abundance: NA
CDR3nt: TGTGCCAGCAGCCAAAAGGAGTCTGGGGCCAACGTCCTGACTTTC; CDR3aa: CASSQKESGANVLTF; j_gene: TRBJ2-6; v_gene: TRBV14; d_gene: NA; abundance: large
CDR3nt: TGTGCCAGCAGCTTATCGGGGGAAGAGACCCAGTACTTC; CDR3aa: CASSLSGEETQYF; j_gene: TRBJ2-5; v_gene: TRBV7-6; d_gene: NA; abundance: few
CDR3nt: TGTGCCAGTAGTATATGGCCTAGGGACAATGAGCAGTTCTTC; CDR3aa: CASSIWPRDNEQFF; j_gene: TRBJ2-1; v_gene: TRBV19; d_gene: NA; abundance: few
CDR3nt: TGCGCCAGCAGCCAACAGGGGCTACCGACCTACGAGCAGTACTTC; CDR3aa: CASSQQGLPTYEQYF; j_gene: TRBJ2-7; v_gene: TRBV4-1; d_gene: NA; abundance: NA
CDR3nt: TGTGCCAGCAGCGGAAGAAACCTAGATCCCTACGAGCAGTACTTC; CDR3aa: CASSGRNLDPYEQYF; j_gene: TRBJ2-7; v_gene: TRBV11-3; d_gene: NA; abundance: NA
CDR3nt: TGTGCCAGCAGTCCCGCGGACAGGACCTTGGCATACTTC; CDR3aa: CASSPADRTLAYF; j_gene: TRBJ2-7; v_gene: TRBV2; d_gene: TRBD1; abundance: medium-sized
CDR3nt: TGTGCCAGTACTGACAGGGGGGGGTTGACGAGCTCCTACAATGAGCAGTTCTTC; CDR3aa: CASTDRGGLTSSYNEQFF; j_gene: TRBJ2-1; v_gene: TRBV19; d_gene: TRBD1; abundance: once
CDR3nt: TGCAGCGTTGCTACCAGCGCCTGGTCCTACGAGCAGTACTTC; CDR3aa: CSVATSAWSYEQYF; j_gene: TRBJ2-7; v_gene: TRBV29-1; d_gene: NA; abundance: NA
CDR3nt: TGTGCCAGCAGCGTAGAACGGAGCTCCTACGAGCAGTACTTC; CDR3aa: CASSVERSSYEQYF; j_gene: TRBJ2-7; v_gene: TRBV9; d_gene: NA; abundance: few
CDR3nt: TGTGCCAGCAGCTTCTCAGGACAGGGGTCGTCCTACGAGCAGTACTTC; CDR3aa: CASSFSGQGSSYEQYF; j_gene: TRBJ2-7; v_gene: TRBV7-2; d_gene: TRBD1; abundance: NA
CDR3nt: TGTGCCAGCGGACCGGGACAGGGGTATGGCTACACCTTC; CDR3aa: CASGPGQGYGYTF; j_gene: TRBJ1-2; v_gene: TRBV28; d_gene: TRBD1; abundance: NA
CDR3nt: TGTGCCAGCAGCCGCAAAGTCCGACAGGGCCTTTACTATGGCTACACCTTC; CDR3aa: CASSRKVRQGLYYGYTF; j_gene: TRBJ1-2; v_gene: TRBV14; d_gene: TRBD1; abundance: few
CDR3nt: TGTGCCAGCAGTTGGGGCACCGGGGAGCTGTTTTTT; CDR3aa: CASSWGTGELFF; j_gene: TRBJ2-2; v_gene: TRBV6-6; d_gene: NA; abundance: NA
CDR3nt: TGTGCCAGCAGTGACTCTAGCGGATCCTACAATGAGCAGTTCTTC; CDR3aa: CASSDSSGSYNEQFF; j_gene: TRBJ2-1; v_gene: TRBV6-4; d_gene: NA; abundance: few
CDR3nt: TGTGCCAGTAGTGCAACCCTCCAAGAGACCCAGTACTTC; CDR3aa: CASSATLQETQYF; j_gene: TRBJ2-5; v_gene: TRBV19; d_gene: NA; abundance: NA
CDR3nt: TGTGCCAGCAGCAAAGACCAAGTACCGTACTTTAGCGGGACAGGGGATACGCAGTATTTT; CDR3aa: CASSKDQVPYFSGTGDTQYF; j_gene: TRBJ2-3; v_gene: TRBV21-1; d_gene: NA; abundance: NA
CDR3nt: TGTGCCAGCAGAAACACTGAAGCTTTCTTT; CDR3aa: CASRNTEAFF; j_gene: TRBJ1-1; v_gene: TRBV2; d_gene: NA; abundance: NA
CDR3nt: TGTGCCAGCAGTCAAGGACGGGGAAATCAGCCCCAGCATTTT; CDR3aa: CASSQGRGNQPQHF; j_gene: TRBJ1-5; v_gene: TRBV2; d_gene: NA; abundance: few
CDR3nt: TGTGCCAGCACCCAGACAGTCCCTAGCACAGATACGCAGTATTTT; CDR3aa: CASTQTVPSTDTQYF; j_gene: TRBJ2-3; v_gene: TRBV7-2; d_gene: NA; abundance: few
CDR3nt: TGCGCCAGCAAGGTTAGCACCTGGGGCAATCAGCCCCAGCATTTT; CDR3aa: CASKVSTWGNQPQHF; j_gene: TRBJ1-5; v_gene: TRBV5-1; d_gene: NA; abundance: NA
CDR3nt: TGTGCCAGCAGTGCCGGGACTAACAATGAGCAGTTCTTC; CDR3aa: CASSAGTNNEQFF; j_gene: TRBJ2-1; v_gene: TRBV6-4; d_gene: TRBD2; abundance: NA
CDR3nt: TGTGCCTGGGGGCTAGCGGGAGCTGGGGCCAACGTCCTGACTTTC; CDR3aa: CAWGLAGAGANVLTF; j_gene: TRBJ2-6; v_gene: TRBV30; d_gene: TRBD2; abundance: NA
CDR3nt: TGTGCCAGCAGCTTGCGCCTGAACACTGAAGCTTTCTTT; CDR3aa: CASSLRLNTEAFF; j_gene: TRBJ1-1; v_gene: TRBV7-2; d_gene: NA; abundance: NA
CDR3nt: TGTGCCAGCAGTTACTGGCGGGAGGGCAAAAATGAGCAGTTCTTC; CDR3aa: CASSYWREGKNEQFF; j_gene: TRBJ2-1; v_gene: TRBV6-5; d_gene: TRBD2; abundance: few
CDR3nt: TGTGCCATAATGGGCAGTCCTAACTATGGCTACACCTTC; CDR3aa: CAIMGSPNYGYTF; j_gene: TRBJ1-2; v_gene: TRBV28; d_gene: NA; abundance: NA
CDR3nt: TGTGCCATCCGGGGTTGGGCATATGGCTACACCTTC; CDR3aa: CAIRGWAYGYTF; j_gene: TRBJ1-2; v_gene: TRBV10-3; d_gene: NA; abundance: few
CDR3nt: TGCAGCGTTCTAAAGACCCTTGACAGCTACGAGCAGTACTTC; CDR3aa: CSVLKTLDSYEQYF; j_gene: TRBJ2-7; v_gene: TRBV29-1; d_gene: NA; abundance: NA